This TCR beta chain derives from a study of EBV T-cell therapy then PD-1 blockade in nasopharyngeal carcinoma. Clones were sequenced by immunoSEQ multiplex PCR, and TCRdb holds only the in-frame ones, with some missing. The table includes about 22,000 clones, approximately 80% detected once. On this clone: Its antigen is still unknown.

The ends were cut back, 3 bases at V and 6 bases at J, with 12 bases in the middle. Germline values: CDR1 MGHRA, CDR2 YSYEKL. This CDR3 contains 13 residues. Documented treatment: AdE1-LMPpoly-expanded autologous EBV-specific T-cell therapy followed by anti-PD-1 nivolumab. The clonotype comes from a man aged 40-55 years with nasopharyngeal carcinoma. The chain couples TRBV4-1 to TRBJ2-7; D is possibly TRBD2 (6 bases). This specimen was CD8+ T cells from blood, taken at day -245 from a patient whose treatment included autologous EBV-specific T cells and nivolumab. The CDR3 nucleotides are TGCGCCAGCAGCCACGGGGCGGAGGGCGAGCAGTACTTC. Amino acid sequence: CASSHGAEGEQYF.